This record looks at one T cell receptor beta chain sequence and its context. Its antigen is undetermined. 13 Jbeta primers and 60 Vbeta primers were used for the PCR. TCRdb's copy holds only in-frame clones and misses some; the assay was immunoSEQ multiplex PCR. Of approximately 130,000 clones in the sample, roughly four fifths are singletons; the top ten hold less than 4%. The data stem from a study of cytomegalovirus exposure and HLA in healthy donors. Whole-study results and caveats: Sequencing depth across donors, presence/absence analyses assumed, was roughly uniform.

Donors were ostensibly healthy at sampling, although undocumented immune exposures were probable. This CDR3 is 10 amino acids long. The germline CDR1 and CDR2 sequences are DFQATT and SNEGSKA (reference sequence). The V end lost 6 bases, the J end lost 3 bases, and 5 bases lay between the germline ends. The genes are TRBV20-1 and TRBJ2-5; no clear D gene. The receptor was derived from a young man in good health and CMV-seronegative. The sample was PBMCs. This CDR3 reads CSATEETQYF. The DNA for the CDR3 is TGCAGTGCCACGGAAGAGACCCAGTACTTC.